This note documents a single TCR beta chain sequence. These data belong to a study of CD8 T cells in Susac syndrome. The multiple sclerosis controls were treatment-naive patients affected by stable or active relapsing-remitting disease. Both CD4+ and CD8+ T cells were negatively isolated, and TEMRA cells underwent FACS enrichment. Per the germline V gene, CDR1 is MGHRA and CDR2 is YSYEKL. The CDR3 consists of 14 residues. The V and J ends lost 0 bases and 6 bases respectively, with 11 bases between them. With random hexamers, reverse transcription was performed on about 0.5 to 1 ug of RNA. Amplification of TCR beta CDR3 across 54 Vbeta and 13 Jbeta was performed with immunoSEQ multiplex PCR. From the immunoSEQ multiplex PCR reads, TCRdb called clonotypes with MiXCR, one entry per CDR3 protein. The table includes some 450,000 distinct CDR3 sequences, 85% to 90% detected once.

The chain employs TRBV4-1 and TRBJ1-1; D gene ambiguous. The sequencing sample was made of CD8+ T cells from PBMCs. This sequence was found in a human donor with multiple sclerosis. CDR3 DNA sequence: TGCGCCAGCAGCCAAGATCACGGAAGATCTGAAGCTTTCTTT. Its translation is CASSQDHGRSEAFF.